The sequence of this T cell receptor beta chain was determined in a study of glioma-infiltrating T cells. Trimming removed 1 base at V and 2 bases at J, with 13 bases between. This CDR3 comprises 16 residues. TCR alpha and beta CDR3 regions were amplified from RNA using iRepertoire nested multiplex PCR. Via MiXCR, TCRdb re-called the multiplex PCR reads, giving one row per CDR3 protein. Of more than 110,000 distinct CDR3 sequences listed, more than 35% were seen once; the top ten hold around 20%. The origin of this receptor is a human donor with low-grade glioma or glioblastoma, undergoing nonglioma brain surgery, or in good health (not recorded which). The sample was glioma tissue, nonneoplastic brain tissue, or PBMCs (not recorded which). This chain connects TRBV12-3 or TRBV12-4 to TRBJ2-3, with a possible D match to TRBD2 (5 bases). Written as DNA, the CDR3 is TGTGCCAGCAGTTTAGGCAATAGCGAAGTCACAGATACGCAGTATTTT. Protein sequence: CASSLGNSEVTDTQYF.